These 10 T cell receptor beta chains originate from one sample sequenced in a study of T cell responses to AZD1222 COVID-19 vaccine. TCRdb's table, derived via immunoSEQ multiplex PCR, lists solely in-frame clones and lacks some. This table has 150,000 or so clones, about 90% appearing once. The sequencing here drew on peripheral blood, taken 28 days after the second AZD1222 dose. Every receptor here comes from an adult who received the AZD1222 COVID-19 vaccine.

The chain's CDR3 is CASATDGANQETQYF. The CDR3 bases are TGTGCCAGCGCTACCGACGGGGCCAACCAAGAGACCCAGTACTTC. The genes are TRBV5-4 and TRBJ2-5; either TRBD1 or TRBD2 may supply D (5 bases each). This CDR3 spans 15 amino acids. The germline V gene has CDR1 SGHNT and CDR2 YYREEE (reference sequence). Trimming removed 7 bases at V and 0 bases at J, with 16 bases between. The full variable domain, with the rest looked up from reference TRBV5-4 and TRBJ2-5, is ETGVTQSPTHLIKTRGQQVTLRCSSQSGHNTVSWYQQALGQGPQFIFQYYREEENGRGNFPPRFSGLQFPNYSSELNVNALELDDSALYLCASATDGANQETQYFGPGTRLLVL.

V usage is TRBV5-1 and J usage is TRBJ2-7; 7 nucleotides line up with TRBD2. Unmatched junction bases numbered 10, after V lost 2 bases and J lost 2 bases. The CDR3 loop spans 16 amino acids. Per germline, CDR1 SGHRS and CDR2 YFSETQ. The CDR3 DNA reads TGCGCCAGCAGCTTAGGCATCGACGGGGGGACCTACGAGCAGTACTTC. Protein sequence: CASSLGIDGGTYEQYF.

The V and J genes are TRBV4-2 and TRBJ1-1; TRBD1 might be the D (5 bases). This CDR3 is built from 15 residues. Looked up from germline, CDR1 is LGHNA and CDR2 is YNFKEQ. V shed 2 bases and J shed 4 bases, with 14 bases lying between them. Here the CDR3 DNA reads TGTGCCAGCAGCCAACTGTCCCGCAGGGTCACTGAAGCTTTCTTT. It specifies CASSQLSRRVTEAFF.

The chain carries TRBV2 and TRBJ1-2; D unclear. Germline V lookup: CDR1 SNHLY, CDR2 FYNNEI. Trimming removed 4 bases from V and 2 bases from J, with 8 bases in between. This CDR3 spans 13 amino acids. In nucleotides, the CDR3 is TGTGCCAGCAGTGGCGGCAGGAACTATGGCTACACCTTC. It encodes CASSGGRNYGYTF.

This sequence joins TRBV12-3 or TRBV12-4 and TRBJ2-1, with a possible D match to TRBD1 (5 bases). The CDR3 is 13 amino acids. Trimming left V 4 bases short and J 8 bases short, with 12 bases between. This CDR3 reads CASSSIAGHEQFF. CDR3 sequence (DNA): TGTGCCAGCAGTTCCATTGCAGGGCATGAGCAGTTCTTC.

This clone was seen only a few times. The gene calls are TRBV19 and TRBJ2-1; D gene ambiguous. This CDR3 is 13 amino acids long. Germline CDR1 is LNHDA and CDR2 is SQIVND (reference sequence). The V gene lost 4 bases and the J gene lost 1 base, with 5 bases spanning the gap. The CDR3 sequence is CASSKNSYNEQFF. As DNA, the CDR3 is TGTGCCAGTAGTAAGAATTCCTACAATGAGCAGTTCTTC.

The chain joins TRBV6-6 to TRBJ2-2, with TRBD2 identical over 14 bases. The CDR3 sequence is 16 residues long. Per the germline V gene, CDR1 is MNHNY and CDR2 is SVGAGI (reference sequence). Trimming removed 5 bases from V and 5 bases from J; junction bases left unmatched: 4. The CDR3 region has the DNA TGTGCCAGCAGTCCCGGACTAGCGGGGGGTACCGGGGAGCTGTTTTTT. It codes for CASSPGLAGGTGELFF.

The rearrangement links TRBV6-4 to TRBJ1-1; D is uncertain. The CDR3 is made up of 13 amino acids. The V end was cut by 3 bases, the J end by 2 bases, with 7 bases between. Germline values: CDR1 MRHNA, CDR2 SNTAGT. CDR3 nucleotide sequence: TGTGCCAGCAGTGAAAAGGACAACACTGAAGCTTTCTTT. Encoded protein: CASSEKDNTEAFF.

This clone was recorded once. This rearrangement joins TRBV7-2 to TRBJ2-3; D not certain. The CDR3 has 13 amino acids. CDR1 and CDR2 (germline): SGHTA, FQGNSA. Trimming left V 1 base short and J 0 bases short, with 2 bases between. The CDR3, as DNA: TGTGCCAGCAGCTTAGACAGCACAGATACGCAGTATTTT. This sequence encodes CASSLDSTDTQYF.

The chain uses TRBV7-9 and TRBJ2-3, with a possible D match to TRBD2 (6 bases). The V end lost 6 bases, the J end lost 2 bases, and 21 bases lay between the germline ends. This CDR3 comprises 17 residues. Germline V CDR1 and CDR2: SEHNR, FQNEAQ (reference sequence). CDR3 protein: CASSFYPQKRVTDTQYF. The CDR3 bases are TGTGCCAGCAGTTTCTACCCACAAAAGCGGGTCACAGATACGCAGTATTTT.